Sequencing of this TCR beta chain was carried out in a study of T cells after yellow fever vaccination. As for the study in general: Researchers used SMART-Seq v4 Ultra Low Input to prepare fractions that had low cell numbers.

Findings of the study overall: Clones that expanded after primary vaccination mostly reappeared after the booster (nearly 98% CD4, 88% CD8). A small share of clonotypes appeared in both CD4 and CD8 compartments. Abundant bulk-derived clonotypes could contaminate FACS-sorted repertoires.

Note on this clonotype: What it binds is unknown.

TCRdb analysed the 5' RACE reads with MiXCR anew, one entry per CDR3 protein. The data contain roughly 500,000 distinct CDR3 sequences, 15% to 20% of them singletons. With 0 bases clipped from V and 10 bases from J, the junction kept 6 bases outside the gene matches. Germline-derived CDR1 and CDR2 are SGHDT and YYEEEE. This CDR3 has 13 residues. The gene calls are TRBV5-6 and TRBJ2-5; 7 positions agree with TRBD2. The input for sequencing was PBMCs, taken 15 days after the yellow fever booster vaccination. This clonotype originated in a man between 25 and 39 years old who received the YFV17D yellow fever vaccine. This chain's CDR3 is CASSLGEGGSQYF. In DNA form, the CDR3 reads TGTGCCAGCAGCTTGGGAGAGGGAGGGAGCCAGTACTTC.